The rows below give T cell receptor beta chains drawn from one sample of a study of T cell changes during pregnancy in multiple sclerosis. Measured with immunoSEQ multiplex PCR; TCRdb has only the in-frame clones, and not every one. This sample has 60,000 to 70,000 clones, with around 91% found just once. The sequencing here drew on peripheral blood, taken in the third trimester of pregnancy. The receptors were gathered from a female donor in good health, enrolled as a control in a pregnancy study. Both conserved end residues are part of each CDR3. A D gene is named only where the DNA matches it firmly. Where a row states a size, it is once, few, many or the class of an expanded clone; other rows omit it.

>TRBJ1-1|TRBD1|TRBV19|12|-
TGTGCCAGTAGTGGACAGGACACTGAAGCTTTCTTT
CASSGQDTEAFF
>TRBJ2-7|-|TRBV5-4|13|once
TGTGCCAGCAGCTTGAGGCGGAACTACGAGCAGTACTTC
CASSLRRNYEQYF
>TRBJ2-5|-|TRBV5-1|13|-
TGCGCCAGCAACCCGCGTGGCCAAGAGACCCAGTACTTC
CASNPRGQETQYF
>TRBJ1-1|-|TRBV6-5|12|-
TGTGTCAGCAGTTATGCGGACACTGAAGCTTTCTTT
CVSSYADTEAFF
>TRBJ1-2|TRBD1|TRBV18|14|-
TGTGCCAGCTCACCATCAGGGGGCGGCTATGGCTACACCTTC
CASSPSGGGYGYTF
>TRBJ2-7|-|TRBV6-1|13|-
TGTGCCAGCAAGGCTAGCCGATCCTACGAGCAGTACTTC
CASKASRSYEQYF
>TRBJ1-3|-|TRBV9|17|-
TGTGCCAGCAGCGTAGAACCAGGGGTGGCGTATGGAAACACCATATATTTT
CASSVEPGVAYGNTIYF
>TRBJ2-3|-|TRBV2|13|-
TGTGCCAGCAGTGACAGGGTAACAGATACGCAGTATTTT
CASSDRVTDTQYF
>TRBJ2-2|TRBD2|TRBV30|12|-
TGTGCCTGGAGTTCGGGAGGGCCCCCCCTGTTTTTT
CAWSSGGPPLFF
>TRBJ1-2|-|TRBV7-2|12|-
TGTGCCAGCAGCTTCTTAGACTATGGCTACACCTTC
CASSFLDYGYTF
>TRBJ2-3|TRBD1|TRBV29-1|14|once
TGCAGCGCCTTACAGGGGGCGCGCCCAGATACGCAGTATTTT
CSALQGARPDTQYF
>TRBJ1-2|TRBD1|TRBV19|16|-
TGTGCCAGTAGTTTACAATACTGGGACAGAAAGCACGGCTACACCTTC
CASSLQYWDRKHGYTF
>TRBJ1-2|-|TRBV7-9|13|-
TGTGCCGGGACTAGGGGGAGAGTCTATGGCTACACCTTC
CAGTRGRVYGYTF
>TRBJ1-1|TRBD1|TRBV30|15|-
TGTGCCTGGAGTGTACCAAGGGGGCTGAACACTGAAGCTTTCTTT
CAWSVPRGLNTEAFF
>TRBJ2-7|-|TRBV7-9|14|-
TGTGCCAGCAGCCCCCAGGCTATGAGCCCCGAGCAGTACTTC
CASSPQAMSPEQYF
>TRBJ2-7|TRBD2|TRBV4-2|15|-
TGTGCCAGCAGCCAAGATCTAGCGGGAGGATACGAGCAGTACTTC
CASSQDLAGGYEQYF
>TRBJ2-1|TRBD2|TRBV11-2|15|once
TGTGCCAGCAGCCCGGGAGCTAGCGGACACAATGAGCAGTTCTTC
CASSPGASGHNEQFF
>TRBJ1-1|-|TRBV7-9|14|-
TGTGCCAGCAGCTTGTTATCGGGGGGCACTGAAGCTTTCTTT
CASSLLSGGTEAFF
>TRBJ2-7|-|TRBV5-4|13|-
TGTGCCAGCAGCTTTCTGCGGGACTACGAGCAGTACTTC
CASSFLRDYEQYF
>TRBJ1-1|TRBD1|TRBV30|12|-
TGTGCCTGGACCCGGACAGGGACTGAAGCTTTCTTT
CAWTRTGTEAFF
>TRBJ2-7|-|TRBV6-4|15|-
TGTGCCAGCAGTGAGACAGTTTCCCCAACCTACGAGCAGTACTTC
CASSETVSPTYEQYF
>TRBJ2-2|TRBD1|TRBV5-5|15|once
TGTGCCAGCAGCCAGGACAGGCTCGACACCGGGGAGCTGTTTTTT
CASSQDRLDTGELFF
>TRBJ1-2|-|TRBV15|14|-
TGTGCCACCAGCAGAGAGGCAGGCAACTATGGCTACACCTTC
CATSREAGNYGYTF
>TRBJ2-5|TRBD2|TRBV7-6|17|once
TGTGCCAGCAGCTTAGCACGGGAGCGGGGCCACCAAGAGACCCAGTACTTC
CASSLARERGHQETQYF
>TRBJ2-1|TRBD2|TRBV9|15|-
TGTGCCAGCAGCGTATTAGCGGGGGGAGGTAATGAGCAGTTCTTC
CASSVLAGGGNEQFF
>TRBJ2-1|TRBD2|TRBV29-1|13|-
TGCAGCGCCCCGGGACTAGCGGGATATGAGCAGTTCTTC
CSAPGLAGYEQFF
>TRBJ1-2|TRBD1|TRBV2|15|-
TGTGCCAGCAGTGAGTCCGAGACAGGGGTCTGGGGCTACACCTTC
CASSESETGVWGYTF
>TRBJ1-2|TRBD1|TRBV9|15|-
TGTGCCAGCAGCTTCTCCCGGGACAGTAACTATGGCTACACCTTC
CASSFSRDSNYGYTF
>TRBJ1-3|-|TRBV14|12|-
TGTGCCAGCGGGACTACGGGAAACACCATATATTTT
CASGTTGNTIYF
>TRBJ2-7|-|TRBV6-1|15|-
TGTGCCAGCACCTCAGGGGGGACAGCCGCCTACGAGCAGTACTTC
CASTSGGTAAYEQYF
>TRBJ2-3|TRBD2|TRBV6-4|14|-
TGTGCCAGCAGTGAGCGGGGGGGCCCAGATACGCAGTATTTT
CASSERGGPDTQYF
>TRBJ2-1|-|TRBV11-3|18|-
TGTGCCAGCAGCTTAGATCAGGGGGGCTCCGCCAAAGGTAATGAGCAGTTCTTC
CASSLDQGGSAKGNEQFF
>TRBJ2-7|-|TRBV6-1|13|-
TGTGCCAGCAGTGAAGTACAGGAACAGGAGCAGTACTTC
CASSEVQEQEQYF
>TRBJ1-1|-|TRBV5-1|14|-
TGCGCCAGCTGCGGGGATCTGATGTACACTGAAGCTTTCTTT
CASCGDLMYTEAFF
>TRBJ1-1|-|TRBV7-6|11|-
TGTGCCAGCAGCCAAGGAGCTGAAGCTTTCTTT
CASSQGAEAFF
>TRBJ1-1|TRBD1|TRBV19|15|-
TGTGCCAGTAGTAAGACAGGGGCCCTGGGCACTGAAGCTTTCTTT
CASSKTGALGTEAFF
>TRBJ2-7|TRBD1|TRBV10-1|13|few
TGCGCCAACCACCGGGACAGCCACTACGAGCAGTACTTC
CANHRDSHYEQYF
>TRBJ1-2|TRBD1|TRBV5-4|16|-
TGTGCCAGCAGCTTGGATATAGGACAGGGTTACTATGGCTACACCTTC
CASSLDIGQGYYGYTF
>TRBJ2-1|-|TRBV14|16|-
TGTGCCAGCAGCCGAACAGGTGCTATAACTTACAATGAGCAGTTCTTC
CASSRTGAITYNEQFF
>TRBJ2-7|TRBD1|TRBV4-1|16|-
TGCGCCAGCAGCCAGGATCCGGGACAGAGCTCCTACGAGCAGTACTTC
CASSQDPGQSSYEQYF
>TRBJ2-7|TRBD1|TRBV6-1|14|-
TGTGCCAGCAGTGAAGGACAGGGGGCGGAAGAGCAGTACTTC
CASSEGQGAEEQYF
>TRBJ2-7|-|TRBV27|13|once
TGTGCCAGCAGTTCCGTAGGGGGCTACGAGCAGTACTTC
CASSSVGGYEQYF
>TRBJ2-1|-|TRBV7-3|15|-
TGTGCCAGCAGCTTAACTCCGGGACTGTGGAATGAGCAGTTCTTC
CASSLTPGLWNEQFF
>TRBJ1-3|-|TRBV16|18|once
TGTGCCAGCAGCCAATCCTTTCCGCTGGGGGCAGCTGGAAACACCATATATTTT
CASSQSFPLGAAGNTIYF
>TRBJ2-1|TRBD2|TRBV7-8|15|-
TGTGCCAGCAGCTCCGGGACTAGTCTATCCTTTGAGCAGTTCTTC
CASSSGTSLSFEQFF
>TRBJ1-1|TRBD1|TRBV11-2|16|-
TGTGCCAGCAGCTTCACTCAGGACAGGGACTACCCTGAAGCTTTCTTT
CASSFTQDRDYPEAFF
>TRBJ2-7|-|TRBV5-4|13|-
TGTGCCAGCAGCTTTGCGGGGTACTACGAGCAGTACTTC
CASSFAGYYEQYF
>TRBJ2-4|TRBD1|TRBV2|14|-
TGTGCCAGCAGTTCTCGGACAGGGGAAAACATTCAGTACTTC
CASSSRTGENIQYF
>TRBJ2-2|TRBD2|TRBV5-4|15|once
TGTGCCAGCAGCATTAGCGGGAGTATAACCGGGGAGCTGTTTTTT
CASSISGSITGELFF
>TRBJ2-2|TRBD1|TRBV5-1|16|few
TGCGCCAGCAGCTTGCACAGGGGGGATTTCACCGGGGAGCTGTTTTTT
CASSLHRGDFTGELFF
>TRBJ2-7|TRBD2|TRBV30|18|-
TGTGCCTGGAGTGTCGCTGGACTAGCGGGGGGGAGTAGATCTGAGCAGTACTTC
CAWSVAGLAGGSRSEQYF
>TRBJ1-5|TRBD1|TRBV28|16|-
TGTGCCAGCAGCTGGGATGACAGGGTTAGCAATCAGCCCCAGCATTTT
CASSWDDRVSNQPQHF
>TRBJ1-2|-|TRBV28|12|-
TGTGCCAGCTATGACAGGAGGATTCGCTACACCTTC
CASYDRRIRYTF